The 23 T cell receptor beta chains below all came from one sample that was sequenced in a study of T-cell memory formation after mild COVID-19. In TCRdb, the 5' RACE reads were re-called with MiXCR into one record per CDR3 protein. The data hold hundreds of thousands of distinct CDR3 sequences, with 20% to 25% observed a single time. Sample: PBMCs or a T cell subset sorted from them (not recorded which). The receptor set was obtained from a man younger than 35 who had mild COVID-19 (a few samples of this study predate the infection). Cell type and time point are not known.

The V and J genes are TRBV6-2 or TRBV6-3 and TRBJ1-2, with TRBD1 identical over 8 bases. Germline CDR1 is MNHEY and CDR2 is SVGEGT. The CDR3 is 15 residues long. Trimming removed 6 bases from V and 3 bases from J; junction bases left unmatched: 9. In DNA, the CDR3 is TGTGCCAGCAGCCGAACCACAGGGGGTTACTATGGCTACACCTTC. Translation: CASSRTTGGYYGYTF.

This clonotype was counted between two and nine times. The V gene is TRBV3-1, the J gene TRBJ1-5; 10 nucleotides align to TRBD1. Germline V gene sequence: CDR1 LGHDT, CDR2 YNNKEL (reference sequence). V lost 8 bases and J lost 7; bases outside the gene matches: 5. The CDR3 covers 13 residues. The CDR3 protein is CASGQGGGQPQHF. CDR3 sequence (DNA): TGTGCCAGCGGACAGGGGGGAGGGCAGCCCCAGCATTTT.

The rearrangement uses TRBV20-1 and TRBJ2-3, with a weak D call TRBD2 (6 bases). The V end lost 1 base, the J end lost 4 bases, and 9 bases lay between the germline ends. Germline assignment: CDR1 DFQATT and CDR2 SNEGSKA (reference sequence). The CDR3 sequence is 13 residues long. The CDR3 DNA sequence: TGCAGTGCTAGAGTGGGAGGTGCAGATACGCAGTATTTT. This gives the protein CSARVGGADTQYF.

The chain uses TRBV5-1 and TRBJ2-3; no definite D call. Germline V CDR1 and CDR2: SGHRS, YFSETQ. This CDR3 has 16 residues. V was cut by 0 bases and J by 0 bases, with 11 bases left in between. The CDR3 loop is CASSLETISSTDTQYF. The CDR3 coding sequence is TGCGCCAGCAGCTTGGAAACCATTTCTAGCACAGATACGCAGTATTTT. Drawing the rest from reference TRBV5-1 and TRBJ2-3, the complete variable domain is KAGVTQTPRYLIKTRGQQVTLSCSPISGHRSVSWYQQTPGQGLQFLFEYFSETQRNKGNFPGRFSGRQFSNSRSEMNVSTLELGDSALYLCASSLETISSTDTQYFGPGTRLTVL.

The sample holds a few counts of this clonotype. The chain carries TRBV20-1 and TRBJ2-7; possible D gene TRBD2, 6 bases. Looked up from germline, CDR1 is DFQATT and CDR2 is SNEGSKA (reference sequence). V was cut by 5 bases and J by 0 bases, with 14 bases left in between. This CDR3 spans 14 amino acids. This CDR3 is CSAWGLSSSYEQYF. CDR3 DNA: TGCAGTGCTTGGGGACTTTCGAGCTCCTACGAGCAGTACTTC.

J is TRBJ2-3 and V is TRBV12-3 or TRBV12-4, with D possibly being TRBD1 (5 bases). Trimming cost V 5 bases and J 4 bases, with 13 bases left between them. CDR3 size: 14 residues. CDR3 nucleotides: TGTGCCAGCAGTCCCAGGGTACTCCCAGATACGCAGTATTTT. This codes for CASSPRVLPDTQYF.

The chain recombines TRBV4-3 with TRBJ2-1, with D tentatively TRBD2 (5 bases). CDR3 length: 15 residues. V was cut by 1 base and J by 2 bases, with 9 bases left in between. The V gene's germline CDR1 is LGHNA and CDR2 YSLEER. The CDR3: CASSQGELAYNEQFF. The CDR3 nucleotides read TGCGCCAGCAGCCAAGGTGAACTAGCCTACAATGAGCAGTTCTTC.

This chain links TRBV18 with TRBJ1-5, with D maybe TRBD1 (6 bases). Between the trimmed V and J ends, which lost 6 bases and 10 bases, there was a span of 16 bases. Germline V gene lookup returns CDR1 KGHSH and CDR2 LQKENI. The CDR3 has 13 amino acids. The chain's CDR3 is CASSPWEGEPQHF. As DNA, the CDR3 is TGTGCCAGCTCGCCGTGGGAGGGGGAACCCCAGCATTTT.

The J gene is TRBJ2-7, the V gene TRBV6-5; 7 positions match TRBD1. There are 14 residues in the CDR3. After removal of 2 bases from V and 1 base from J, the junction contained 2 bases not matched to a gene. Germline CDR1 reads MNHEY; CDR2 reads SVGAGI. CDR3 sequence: CASSYTDRSYEQYF. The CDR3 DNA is TGTGCCAGCAGTTACACGGACAGGTCCTACGAGCAGTACTTC.

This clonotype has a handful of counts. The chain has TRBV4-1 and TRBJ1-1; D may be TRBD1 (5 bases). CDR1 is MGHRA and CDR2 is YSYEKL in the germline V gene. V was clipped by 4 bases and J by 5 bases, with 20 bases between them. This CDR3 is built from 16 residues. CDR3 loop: CASSPRGEGSFTEAFF. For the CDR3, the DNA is TGCGCCAGCAGCCCCCGAGGGGAGGGAAGCTTTACTGAAGCTTTCTTT.

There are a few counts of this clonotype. The CDR3 DNA reads as TGCGCCAGCAGCCAAGAGGAACTGGCAGATACGCAGTATTTT. This translates into CASSQEELADTQYF. This chain connects TRBV4-1 to TRBJ2-3; D is undetermined. Trimming pared 0 bases from V and 4 bases from J, leaving 8 bases between. From germline, CDR1 is MGHRA and CDR2 YSYEKL. The CDR3 consists of 14 residues.

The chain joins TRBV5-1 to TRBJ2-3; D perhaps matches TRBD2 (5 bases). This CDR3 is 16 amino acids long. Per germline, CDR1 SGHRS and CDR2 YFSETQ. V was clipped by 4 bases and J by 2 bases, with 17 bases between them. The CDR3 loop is CASSQQEGVTTDTQYF. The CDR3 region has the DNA TGCGCCAGCAGCCAACAAGAGGGTGTCACCACAGATACGCAGTATTTT.

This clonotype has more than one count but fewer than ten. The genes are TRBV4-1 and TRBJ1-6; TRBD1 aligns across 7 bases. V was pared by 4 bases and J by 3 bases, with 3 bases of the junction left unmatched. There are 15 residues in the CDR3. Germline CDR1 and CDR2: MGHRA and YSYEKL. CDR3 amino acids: CASSRGTVYNSPLHF. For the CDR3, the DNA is TGCGCCAGCAGCCGAGGGACAGTCTATAATTCACCCCTCCACTTT.

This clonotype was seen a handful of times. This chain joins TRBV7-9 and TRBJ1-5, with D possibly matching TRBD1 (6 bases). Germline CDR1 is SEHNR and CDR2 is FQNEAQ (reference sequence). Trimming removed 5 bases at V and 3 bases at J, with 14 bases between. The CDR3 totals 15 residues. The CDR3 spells CASSPPGTNNQPQHF. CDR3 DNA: TGTGCCAGCAGCCCGCCCGGGACAAACAATCAGCCCCAGCATTTT.

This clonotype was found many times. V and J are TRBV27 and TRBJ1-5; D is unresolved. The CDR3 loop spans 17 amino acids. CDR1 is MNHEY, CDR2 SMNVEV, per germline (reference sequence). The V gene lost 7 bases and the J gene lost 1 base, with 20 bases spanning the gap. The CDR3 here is CASTAFGPHISNQPQHF. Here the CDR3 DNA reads TGTGCCAGCACGGCATTCGGACCTCATATCAGCAATCAGCCCCAGCATTTT.

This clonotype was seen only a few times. CDR3 in amino acids: CASSSRQGGNSPLHF. In nucleotides, the CDR3 is TGTGCCAGCAGCTCCCGACAGGGGGGCAATTCACCCCTCCACTTT. The genes are TRBV7-9 and TRBJ1-6; 9 bases align to TRBD1. Unmatched junction bases numbered 5, after V lost 4 bases and J lost 7 bases. Germline CDR1 SEHNR, CDR2 FQNEAQ (reference sequence). The CDR3 runs to 15 residues. The full variable domain, with the rest looked up from reference TRBV7-9 and TRBJ1-6, is DTGVSQNPRHKITKRGQNVTFRCDPISEHNRLYWYRQTLGQGPEFLTYFQNEAQLEKSRLLSDRFSAERPKGSFSTLEIQRTEQGDSAMYLCASSSRQGGNSPLHFGNGTRLTVT.

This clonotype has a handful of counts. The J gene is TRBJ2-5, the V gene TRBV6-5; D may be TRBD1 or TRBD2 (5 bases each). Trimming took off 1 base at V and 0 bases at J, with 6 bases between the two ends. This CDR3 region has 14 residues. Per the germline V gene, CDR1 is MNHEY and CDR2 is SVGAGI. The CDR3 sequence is CASSYWGNQETQYF. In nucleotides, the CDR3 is TGTGCCAGCAGTTACTGGGGGAACCAAGAGACCCAGTACTTC.

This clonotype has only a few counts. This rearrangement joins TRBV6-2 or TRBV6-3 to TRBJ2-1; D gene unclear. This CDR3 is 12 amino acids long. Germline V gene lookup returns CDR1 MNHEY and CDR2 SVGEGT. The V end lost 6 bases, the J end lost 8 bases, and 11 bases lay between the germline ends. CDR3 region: CASSLPSDEQFF. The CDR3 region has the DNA TGTGCCAGCAGCCTTCCGTCGGATGAGCAGTTCTTC.

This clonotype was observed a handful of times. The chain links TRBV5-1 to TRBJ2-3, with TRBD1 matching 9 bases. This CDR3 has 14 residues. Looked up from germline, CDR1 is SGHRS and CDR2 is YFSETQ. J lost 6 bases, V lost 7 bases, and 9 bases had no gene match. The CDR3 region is CASGQGSSADTQYF. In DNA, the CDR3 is TGCGCCAGCGGACAGGGGAGTTCAGCGGATACGCAGTATTTT. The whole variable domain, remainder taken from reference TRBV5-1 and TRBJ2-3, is KAGVTQTPRYLIKTRGQQVTLSCSPISGHRSVSWYQQTPGQGLQFLFEYFSETQRNKGNFPGRFSGRQFSNSRSEMNVSTLELGDSALYLCASGQGSSADTQYFGPGTRLTVL.

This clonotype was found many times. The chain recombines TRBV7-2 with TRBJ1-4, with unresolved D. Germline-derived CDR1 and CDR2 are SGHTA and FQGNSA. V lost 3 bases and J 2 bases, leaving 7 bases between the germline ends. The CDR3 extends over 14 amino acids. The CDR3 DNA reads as TGTGCCAGCAGCTTTACGGCGACTAATGAAAAACTGTTTTTT. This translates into CASSFTATNEKLFF.

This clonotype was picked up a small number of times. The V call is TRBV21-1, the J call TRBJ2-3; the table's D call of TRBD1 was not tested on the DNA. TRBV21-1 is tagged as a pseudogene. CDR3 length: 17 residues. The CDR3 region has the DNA TGTGCCAGCAGCAAAGTAACACGGCTGCCCCACACAGATACGCAGTATTTT. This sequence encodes CASSKVTRLPHTDTQYF.

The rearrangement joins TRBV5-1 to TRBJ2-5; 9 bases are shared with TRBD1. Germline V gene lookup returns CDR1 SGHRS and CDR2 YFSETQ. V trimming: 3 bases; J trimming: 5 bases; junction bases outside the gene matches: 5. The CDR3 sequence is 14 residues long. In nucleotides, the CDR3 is TGCGCCAGCAGCTCTGACAGGGGGTCGGAGACCCAGTACTTC. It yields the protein CASSSDRGSETQYF.

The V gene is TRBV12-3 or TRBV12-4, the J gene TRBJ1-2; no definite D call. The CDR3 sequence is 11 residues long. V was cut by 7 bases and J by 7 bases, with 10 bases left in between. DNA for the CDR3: TGTGCCAGCACCCCCACATTTGGCTACACCTTC. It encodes CASTPTFGYTF.